What follows describes a single TCR beta chain. What it binds is not known. Treatment in this sample: 15 Gy SBRT to primary tumor, nephrectomy 4 weeks later. Nephrectomy followed 15 Gy stereotactic body radiation by 4 weeks. The CDR3 extends over 20 amino acids. The data are from a study of radiation and T cells in renal cell carcinoma. Study results and caveats: Without pretreatment biopsies, baseline tumor clonotype presence was undetermined. Top 100 clonotypes averaged approximately 50% in irradiated versus approximately 45% in nephrectomy-only tumors. Dominant CDR3 motifs were more common in irradiated tumors than controls.

Libraries were prepared by immunoSEQ multiplex PCR; TCRdb keeps only in-frame clonotypes and omits some of them. The repertoire holds roughly 12,000 clones, with about 33% as singletons. Sequencing was performed on tumor tissue, taken from a patient whose treatment included radiotherapy and nephrectomy. The clonotype comes from a man in his sixties with renal cell carcinoma. This rearrangement joins TRBV21-1 to TRBJ1-2; TRBD1 reflects the table's D call only, with no check against the DNA. TRBV21-1 is noted as a pseudogene. The CDR3 sequence is CASPNEPYPGQGTYGYGYTF. The CDR3 DNA reads TGTGCCAGCCCTAACGAACCTTACCCGGGACAGGGGACCTACGGCTATGGCTACACCTTC.